These 25 T cell receptor beta chains were sequenced from one sample in a study of spatial heterogeneity in lung cancer. Study observations and caveats: Within tumors, counts of expanded alpha and beta TCRs tracked tumor mutation counts.

Each CDR3 protein is one row after TCRdb ran MiXCR on the 5' RACE reads. The table lists 25,000 to 30,000 distinct CDR3 sequences, less than 9% of them singletons. Time point denoted: sample taken at primary tumor resection. These receptors are not linked to any known antigen. The source was lung tumor tissue, collected at surgery. Receptors originate from a male donor with early-stage non-small cell lung cancer.

There are many counts of this clonotype. The chain carries TRBV24-1 and TRBJ2-3; 9 bases map to TRBD2. The CDR3 spans 16 residues. Germline V gene data show CDR1 as KGHDR and CDR2 as SFDVKD. The junction had 5 bases not matched to a gene; V was cut back by 0 bases and J by 5 bases. CDR3 sequence reads: CATSDLGLAGIDTQYF. Written as DNA, the CDR3 is TGTGCCACCAGTGATTTGGGCCTAGCGGGGATAGATACGCAGTATTTT.

This chain uses TRBV29-1 with TRBJ2-3, with a possible D match to TRBD2 (5 bases). There are 13 residues in the CDR3. The V end was cut by 5 bases, the J end by 2 bases, with 11 bases between. CDR1 is SQVTM, CDR2 ANQGSEA, per germline. CDR3 DNA: TGCAGCGTTATACCGACTACCACAGATACGCAGTATTTT. It encodes CSVIPTTTDTQYF.

CDR3 in DNA: TGTGCCAGCAGCTCAGGATTTAGACCCATAGCTTTCTTT. As protein: CASSSGFRPIAFF. This chain connects TRBV7-9 to TRBJ1-1, with unresolved D. The CDR3 runs to 13 residues. Germline CDR1 is SEHNR and CDR2 is FQNEAQ (reference sequence). The germline V and J ends were trimmed by 4 bases and 10 bases, with 16 bases remaining between them.

This clonotype has ten or more counts. V and J are TRBV6-5 and TRBJ1-1, with no clear D. Trimming took off 7 bases at V and 5 bases at J, with 8 bases between the two ends. The CDR3 runs to 11 residues. The germline V gene encodes CDR1 MNHEY and CDR2 SVGAGI. The CDR3 is CASTHGTEAFF. CDR3 DNA: TGTGCCAGCACCCATGGAACTGAAGCTTTCTTT.

This clonotype has a count of ten or more. The chain recombines TRBV18 with TRBJ1-6, with 7 bases matching TRBD1. The CDR3 totals 15 residues. Germline CDR1 reads KGHSH; CDR2 reads LQKENI. V was pared by 0 bases and J by 11 bases, with 7 bases of the junction left unmatched. The DNA of the CDR3 is TGTGCCAGCTCACCACCAAGACAGGGTCCGGCACCCCTCCACTTT. Residues: CASSPPRQGPAPLHF. Supplemented by reference TRBV18 and TRBJ1-6, the full variable domain reads NAGVMQNPRHLVRRRGQEARLRCSPMKGHSHVYWYRQLPEEGLKFMVYLQKENIIDESGMPKERFSAEFPKEGPSILRIQQVVRGDSAAYFCASSPPRQGPAPLHFGNGTRLTVT.

J is TRBJ2-1 and V is TRBV7-9; D unclear. The CDR3 is made up of 15 amino acids. V was cut by 7 bases and J by 8 bases, with 21 bases left in between. CDR1 is SEHNR and CDR2 is FQNEAQ in the germline V gene (reference sequence). The CDR3 is CASTRIGYPPDEQFF. The DNA of the CDR3 is TGTGCCAGCACCCGTATAGGCTATCCCCCTGATGAGCAGTTCTTC.

This clonotype has only a few counts. This rearrangement joins TRBV13 to TRBJ2-3, with D tentatively TRBD1 or TRBD2 (5 bases each). This CDR3 is built from 14 residues. V was trimmed by 2 bases and J by 5 bases, leaving 11 bases between them. Germline V gene data show CDR1 as PRHDT and CDR2 as FYEKMQ (reference sequence). CDR3 sequence: CASSLRGAGDTQYF. In nucleotides, the CDR3 is TGTGCCAGCAGCTTAAGAGGGGCCGGAGATACGCAGTATTTT.

This clonotype was seen repeatedly, ten times or more. The V gene is TRBV7-2, the J gene TRBJ2-7; perhaps TRBD1 as D (5 bases). Germline lookup yields CDR1 SGHTA and CDR2 FQGNSA. The V end was cut by 1 base, the J end by 0 bases, with 10 bases between. This CDR3 is 15 amino acids long. The CDR3 DNA is TGTGCCAGCAGCTTAGAACAGGCGACCTCCTACGAGCAGTACTTC. Amino acid sequence: CASSLEQATSYEQYF. Complete variable domain (other parts from reference TRBV7-2 and TRBJ2-7): GAGVSQSPSNKVTEKGKDVELRCDPISGHTALYWYRQSLGQGLEFLIYFQGNSAPDKSGLPSDRFSAERTGGSVSTLTIQRTQQEDSAVYLCASSLEQATSYEQYFGPGTRLTVT.

This clonotype came up a few times. The chain joins TRBV28 to TRBJ1-2; possibly TRBD1 for D (6 bases). V was trimmed by 5 bases and J by 0 bases, leaving 10 bases between them. This CDR3 comprises 14 residues. CDR1 is MDHEN and CDR2 is SYDVKM in the germline V gene. CDR3 nucleotides: TGTGCCAGCAGTCGAGGACAGACTAACTATGGCTACACCTTC. This sequence encodes CASSRGQTNYGYTF.

This clonotype was detected a few times. The chain recombines TRBV5-1 with TRBJ1-3; D remains ambiguous. The CDR3 is 14 residues long. Germline values: CDR1 SGHRS, CDR2 YFSETQ. Trimming pared 1 base from V and 0 bases from J, leaving 5 bases between. CDR3 nucleotides: TGCGCCAGCAGCTTGTATGGCTCTGGAAACACCATATATTTT. Amino acid sequence: CASSLYGSGNTIYF.

Only a few counts were recorded for this clonotype. The chain links TRBV3-1 to TRBJ2-1, with 9 bases that match TRBD2. From germline, CDR1 is LGHDT and CDR2 YNNKEL (reference sequence). After removal of 11 bases from V and 6 bases from J, the junction contained 5 bases not matched to a gene. This CDR3 contains 12 residues. The CDR3, as DNA: TGTGCCGCCGCGGGGGGGGGCAATGAGCAGTTCTTC. It codes for CAAAGGGNEQFF.

This clonotype came up many times. The genes are TRBV5-1 and TRBJ1-1; D is ambiguous. The CDR3 is 14 residues long. Trimming removed 4 bases from V and 2 bases from J, with 12 bases in between. CDR1 SGHRS and CDR2 YFSETQ come from the germline V gene. CDR3 protein: CASSPAGRNTEAFF. In DNA, the CDR3 is TGCGCCAGCAGCCCGGCGGGGAGAAACACTGAAGCTTTCTTT.

This clonotype was picked up many times. The V call is TRBV5-1, the J call TRBJ2-7; possibly TRBD1 for D (5 bases). This CDR3 is 15 amino acids long. The germline V and J ends were trimmed by 4 bases and 5 bases, with 19 bases remaining between them. Germline V gene sequence: CDR1 SGHRS, CDR2 YFSETQ. CDR3 coding DNA: TGCGCCAGCAGCCTTCTTGGGTATTGGGGCGACGAGCAGTACTTC. Amino acids: CASSLLGYWGDEQYF.

This clonotype was counted a few times. V is TRBV9 and J is TRBJ2-5; TRBD1 might be the D (5 bases). CDR1 is SGDLS and CDR2 is YYNGEE in the germline V gene. Between the trimmed V and J ends, which lost 4 bases and 1 base, there was a span of 14 bases. The CDR3 runs 15 residues. The DNA of the CDR3 is TGTGCCAGCAGCTTAAACGCAGGGCTCCAAGAGACCCAGTACTTC. As protein: CASSLNAGLQETQYF.

The rearrangement joins TRBV4-3 to TRBJ1-3; D uncertain. The CDR3 is 15 amino acids. Germline-derived CDR1 and CDR2 are LGHNA and YSLEER. V lost 0 bases to trimming and J lost 0 bases, with 6 bases between them. The CDR3 region is CASSQDSNSGNTIYF. CDR3 in DNA: TGCGCCAGCAGCCAAGACAGCAACTCTGGAAACACCATATATTTT.

This clonotype was picked up a small number of times. The chain couples TRBV11-2 to TRBJ2-1, with D possibly TRBD2 on 5 matching bases. Germline CDR1 is SGHAT and CDR2 is FQNNGV. The CDR3 runs to 15 residues. Trimming stripped 4 bases from V and 0 bases from J, with 10 bases between. In DNA, the CDR3 is TGTGCCAGCAGCTCGCTTGGGAGCTCCTACAATGAGCAGTTCTTC. Amino acid sequence: CASSSLGSSYNEQFF.

This clonotype appeared many times. The genes are TRBV29-1 and TRBJ2-3, with D perhaps matching TRBD2 (7 bases). V was cut by 7 bases and J by 2 bases, with 13 bases left in between. Germline CDR1 is SQVTM and CDR2 is ANQGSEA. The CDR3 runs 13 residues. This CDR3 reads CSAGGGITDTQYF. For the CDR3, the DNA is TGCAGCGCTGGGGGGGGCATCACAGATACGCAGTATTTT.

This clonotype was seen repeatedly, ten times or more. The chain links TRBV9 to TRBJ2-2, with unresolved D. V was cut by 1 base and J by 2 bases, with 12 bases left in between. This CDR3 region has 16 residues. Germline V gene sequence: CDR1 SGDLS, CDR2 YYNGEE. CDR3 in DNA: TGTGCCAGCAGCGTAAACATAGGTGCTAACACCGGGGAGCTGTTTTTT. Amino acid sequence: CASSVNIGANTGELFF.

In this sample, this clonotype turned up many times. This chain connects TRBV7-9 to TRBJ1-2; D unclear. The CDR3 is 13 amino acids. The V gene lost 1 base and the J gene lost 6 bases, with 9 bases spanning the gap. Germline V gene sequence: CDR1 SEHNR, CDR2 FQNEAQ (reference sequence). CDR3 amino acids: CASSLGTDHGYTF. In DNA form, the CDR3 reads TGTGCCAGCAGCTTAGGTACAGACCATGGCTACACCTTC.

The chain links TRBV18 to TRBJ1-5, with D hard to call. This CDR3 has 13 amino acids. Between the trimmed V and J ends, which lost 3 bases and 8 bases, there was a span of 11 bases. Germline lookup yields CDR1 KGHSH and CDR2 LQKENI. CDR3 nucleotide sequence: TGTGCCAGCTCACCGGGAGGGATGGAGCCCCAGCATTTT. Amino acid sequence: CASSPGGMEPQHF.

This clonotype is deemed medium-sized. The rearrangement joins TRBV6-2 or TRBV6-3 to TRBJ1-5, with a possible D match to TRBD1 (5 bases). Germline loops: CDR1 MNHEY, CDR2 SVGEGT. The V gene lost 7 bases and the J gene lost 4 bases, with 11 bases spanning the gap. CDR3 length: 13 residues. CDR3 DNA: TGTGCCAGCACTGCGTGGGGGAATCAGCCCCAGCATTTT. It yields the protein CASTAWGNQPQHF.

This clonotype appeared a few times. This chain links TRBV18 with TRBJ1-1; TRBD1 matches at 7 bases. Trimming at V came to 0 bases and at J to 4 bases, leaving 14 bases not matched to a gene. The germline gives CDR1 KGHSH, CDR2 LQKENI. The CDR3 runs to 18 residues. CDR3 residues: CASSPPRWEGAGSTEAFF. CDR3 DNA: TGTGCCAGCTCACCACCGAGATGGGAGGGGGCAGGTAGCACTGAAGCTTTCTTT.

V is TRBV10-3 and J is TRBJ2-7; D not certain. CDR1 is ENHRY, CDR2 SYGVKD, per germline. With 2 bases removed from V and 13 bases from J, the gap between germline ends came to 15 bases. The CDR3 totals 12 residues. The CDR3 is CAISEAIPLRYF. DNA of the CDR3: TGTGCCATCAGTGAGGCGATCCCCCTCCGATACTTC.

This clonotype was seen repeatedly, ten times or more. The V call is TRBV28, the J call TRBJ1-6; D unresolved. The V gene lost 2 bases and the J gene lost 9 bases, with 14 bases spanning the gap. CDR1 is MDHEN and CDR2 is SYDVKM in the germline V gene. This CDR3 region has 15 residues. The CDR3 nucleotides are TGTGCCAGCAGTTTACGTCACCCGGGGAGTTCACCCCTCCACTTT. It codes for CASSLRHPGSSPLHF.

The sample holds many counts of this clonotype. This chain uses TRBV27 with TRBJ2-7, with 7 bases lining up with TRBD1. V was pared by 4 bases and J by 1 base, with 10 bases of the junction left unmatched. The CDR3 sequence is 16 residues long. Germline V gene data show CDR1 as MNHEY and CDR2 as SMNVEV (reference sequence). The CDR3 nucleotides are TGTGCCAGCAGTTCAGGAACAGGGGTCAGATCCTACGAGCAGTACTTC. Its translation is CASSSGTGVRSYEQYF.